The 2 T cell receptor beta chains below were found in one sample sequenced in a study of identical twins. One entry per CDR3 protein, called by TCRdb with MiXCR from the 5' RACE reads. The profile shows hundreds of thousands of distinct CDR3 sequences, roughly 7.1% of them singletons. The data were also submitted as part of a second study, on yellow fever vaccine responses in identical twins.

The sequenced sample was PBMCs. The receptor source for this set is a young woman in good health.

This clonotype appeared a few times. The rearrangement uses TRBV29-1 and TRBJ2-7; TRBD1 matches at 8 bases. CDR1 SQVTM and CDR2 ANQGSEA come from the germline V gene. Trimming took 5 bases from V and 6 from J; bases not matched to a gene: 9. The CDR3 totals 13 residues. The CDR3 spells CSVNRDRPSEQYF. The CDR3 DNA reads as TGCAGCGTTAATAGGGACAGGCCTTCCGAGCAGTACTTC.

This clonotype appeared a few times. The CDR3 DNA follows: TGTGCCAGCAGTGAACAGGGGCCGTCAGAGACCCAGTACTTC. This gives the protein CASSEQGPSETQYF. The chain recombines TRBV6-1 with TRBJ2-5; D perhaps matches TRBD1 (6 bases). V lost 2 bases and J 4 bases, leaving 11 bases between the germline ends. CDR1 is MNHNS, CDR2 SASEGT, per germline. The length of the CDR3 is 14 residues.